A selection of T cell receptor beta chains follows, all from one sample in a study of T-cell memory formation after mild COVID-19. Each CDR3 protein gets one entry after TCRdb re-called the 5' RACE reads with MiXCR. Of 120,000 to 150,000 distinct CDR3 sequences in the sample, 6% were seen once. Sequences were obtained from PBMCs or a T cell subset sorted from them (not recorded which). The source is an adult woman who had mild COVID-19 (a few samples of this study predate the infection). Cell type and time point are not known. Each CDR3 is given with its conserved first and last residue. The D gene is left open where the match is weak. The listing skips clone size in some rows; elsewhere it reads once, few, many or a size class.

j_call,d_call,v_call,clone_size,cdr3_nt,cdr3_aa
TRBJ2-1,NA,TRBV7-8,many,TGTGCCAGCAGCTCCTTGGGTGATATCAATGAGCAGTTCTTC,CASSSLGDINEQFF
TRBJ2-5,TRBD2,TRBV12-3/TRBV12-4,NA,TGTGCCAGCTCACTAGCGGGAGCTGGGACCCAGTACTTC,CASSLAGAGTQYF
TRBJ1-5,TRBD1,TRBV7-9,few,TGTGCCAGCAGCCCAGTAGGGACAGATCAGCCCCAGCATTTT,CASSPVGTDQPQHF
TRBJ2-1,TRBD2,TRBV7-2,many,TGTGCCAGCAGCTTAGCGTTATGGGCTAGCGGAAACAATGAGCAGTTCTTC,CASSLALWASGNNEQFF
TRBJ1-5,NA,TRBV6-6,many,TGTGCCAGCAGTTACTCGATGTCTCTGGGGGCGGGCAATCAGCCCCAGCATTTT,CASSYSMSLGAGNQPQHF
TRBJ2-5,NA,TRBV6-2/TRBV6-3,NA,TGTGCCAGCAATCCATTAGCGAATATGGAGACCCAGTACTTC,CASNPLANMETQYF
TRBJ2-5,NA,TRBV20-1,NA,TGCAGTGCTGCCGTTCAACAGGAGACCCAGTACTTC,CSAAVQQETQYF
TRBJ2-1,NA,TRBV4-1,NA,TGCGCCAGCAGCCTAGCCAGGGGACCCTACAATGAGCAGTTCTTC,CASSLARGPYNEQFF
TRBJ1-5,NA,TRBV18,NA,TGTGCCAGCTCACCACCAAGGAGCAATCAGCCCCAGCATTTT,CASSPPRSNQPQHF
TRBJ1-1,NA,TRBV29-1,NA,TGCAGCGTTGAAGAGGGGCCCACTGAAGCTTTCTTT,CSVEEGPTEAFF
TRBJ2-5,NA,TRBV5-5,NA,TGTGCCAGCAGCGGGACTCCGGGAGAGACCCAGTACTTC,CASSGTPGETQYF
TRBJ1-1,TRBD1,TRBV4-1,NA,TGCGCCAGCAGCCAAAGACAGGGCCCCCTTGAAGCTTTCTTT,CASSQRQGPLEAFF
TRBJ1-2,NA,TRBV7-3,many,TGTGCCAGCAGCTTAACTGGGGGGCGCAACTATGGCTACACCTTC,CASSLTGGRNYGYTF
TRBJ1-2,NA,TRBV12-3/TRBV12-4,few,TGTGCCAGCAGTTTAGGGGTGGCAGGGACTGGCGGCTACACCTTC,CASSLGVAGTGGYTF
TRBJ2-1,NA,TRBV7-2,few,TGTGCCAGCAGCTTAGTGACCTACAATGAGCAGTTCTTC,CASSLVTYNEQFF
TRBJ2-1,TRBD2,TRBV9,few,TGTGCCAGCAGTCCCGGACTAGCGGGAGGACGGGATGAGCAGTTCTTC,CASSPGLAGGRDEQFF
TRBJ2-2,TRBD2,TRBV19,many,TGTGCCAGTAGTAGTCACGGACTAGCGGGAGTTGGCACCGGGGAGCTGTTTTTT,CASSSHGLAGVGTGELFF
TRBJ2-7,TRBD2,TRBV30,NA,TGTGCCTGGAGTGTAACTAGCGGGGGGGCTTCCGAGCAGTACTTC,CAWSVTSGGASEQYF
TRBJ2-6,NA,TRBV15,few,TGTGCCACCAGCAGAGTTCAAGGGTTAGGGGCCAACGTCCTGACTTTC,CATSRVQGLGANVLTF
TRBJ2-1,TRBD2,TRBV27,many,TGTGCCAGCAGTAGAGGGACTAGCGGGGTGGTGTACAATGAGCAGTTCTTC,CASSRGTSGVVYNEQFF
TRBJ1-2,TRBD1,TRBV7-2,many,TGTGCCAGCAGCCGCGGACAGGGACATGGCTACACCTTC,CASSRGQGHGYTF
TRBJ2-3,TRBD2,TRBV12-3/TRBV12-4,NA,TGTGCCAGCAGGGGTAGCGGGGATACGCAGTATTTT,CASRGSGDTQYF
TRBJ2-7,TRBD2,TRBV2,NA,TGTGCCAGCAGTAGCGGGAGCGGGGGGGGATACGAGCAGTACTTC,CASSSGSGGGYEQYF
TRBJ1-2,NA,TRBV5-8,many,TGTGCCAGCAGCAACCGAGGACAGCCGTTCTATGGCTACACCTTC,CASSNRGQPFYGYTF
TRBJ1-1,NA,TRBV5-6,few,TGTGCCAGCAGCTCCCCCGGTGGGAAGGCTGAAGCTTTCTTT,CASSSPGGKAEAFF
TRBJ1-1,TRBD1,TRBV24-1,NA,TGTGCCACCAGTGATACTGGGACAGGGACGAACACTGAAGCTTTCTTT,CATSDTGTGTNTEAFF
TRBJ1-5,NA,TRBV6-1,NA,TGTGCCAGCTCACCGGGGATAAGCAATCAGCCCCAGCATTTT,CASSPGISNQPQHF
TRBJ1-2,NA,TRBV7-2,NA,TGTGCCAGCAGCTTAAGGGTTGGTCGAGCTGCTAACTATGGCTACACCTTC,CASSLRVGRAANYGYTF
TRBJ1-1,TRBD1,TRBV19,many,TGTGCCAGTAAGGGCCCCGGGACAGGGCCGAACACTGAAGCTTTCTTT,CASKGPGTGPNTEAFF
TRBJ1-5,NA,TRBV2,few,TGTGCCAGCAGTGCGAGGGAGGGAGATCAGCCCCAGCATTTT,CASSAREGDQPQHF
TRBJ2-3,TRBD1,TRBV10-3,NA,TGTGCCATCACGGAACAGGGGAGCACAGATACGCAGTATTTT,CAITEQGSTDTQYF
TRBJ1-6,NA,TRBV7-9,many,TGTGCCAGCAGCCTAGGCCCTACGGGAAATTCACCCCTCCACTTT,CASSLGPTGNSPLHF
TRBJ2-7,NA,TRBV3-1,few,TGTGCCAGCAGCCCTTCGGCCCTTCCCTACGAGCAGTACTTC,CASSPSALPYEQYF
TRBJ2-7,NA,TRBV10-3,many,TGTGCCATCAGTGACGGGACAAGAGGCGAGCAGTACTTC,CAISDGTRGEQYF
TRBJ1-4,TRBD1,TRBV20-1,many,TGCAGTGTGGGTACAGGGGGCCCAACTAATGAAAAACTGTTTTTT,CSVGTGGPTNEKLFF
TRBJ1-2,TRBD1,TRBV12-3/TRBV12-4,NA,TGTGCCAGCAGCTATTGGGACAGGGAGGGCTATGGCTACACCTTC,CASSYWDREGYGYTF
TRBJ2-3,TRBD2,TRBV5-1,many,TGCGCCAGCAGCTTGATAGCGGGGGCCACAGATACGCAGTATTTT,CASSLIAGATDTQYF
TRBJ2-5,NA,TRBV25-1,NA,TGTGCCAGCAGTGAACCGGGGGGCACAGAGACCCAGTACTTC,CASSEPGGTETQYF
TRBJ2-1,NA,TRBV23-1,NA,TGCGCCAGCCTAACCCCCCACAGAGAGCAGTTCTTC,CASLTPHREQFF
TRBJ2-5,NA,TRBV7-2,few,TGTGCCAGCAGCTTATCCGGGACCCAGTACTTC,CASSLSGTQYF
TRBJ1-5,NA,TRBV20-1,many,TGCAGTGCTTCCCCCGGGTCGAGCAATCAGCCCCAGCATTTT,CSASPGSSNQPQHF
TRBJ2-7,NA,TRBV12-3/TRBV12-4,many,TGTGCCAGCAGTTTGTCGGGGGAGCAGTACTTC,CASSLSGEQYF
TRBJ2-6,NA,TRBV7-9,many,TGTGCCAGCAGCTTTTCTTCTGGGGCCAACGTCCTGACTTTC,CASSFSSGANVLTF
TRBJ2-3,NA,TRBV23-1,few,TGCGCCAGCAGTCAATCGAGATGGAGAAGGGCCCCAGATACGCAGTATTTT,CASSQSRWRRAPDTQYF
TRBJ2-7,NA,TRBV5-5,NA,TGTGCCAGCAGCTTTGGACAGAGCCGCGAGCAGTACTTC,CASSFGQSREQYF
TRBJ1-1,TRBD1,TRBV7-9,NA,TGTGCCACCTCTTCCGGGACAGGGGAATGGAACACTGAAGCTTTCTTT,CATSSGTGEWNTEAFF
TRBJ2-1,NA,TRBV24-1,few,TGTGCCACCAGTCGGCCAGTAGACTACAATGAGCAGTTCTTC,CATSRPVDYNEQFF
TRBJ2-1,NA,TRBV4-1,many,TGCGCCAGCAGCCAAGGCAGGACGAGCTCCTACAATGAGCAGTTCTTC,CASSQGRTSSYNEQFF
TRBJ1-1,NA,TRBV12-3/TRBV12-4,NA,TGTGCCAGCAGACAGGATCTGACCACTGAAGCTTTCTTT,CASRQDLTTEAFF